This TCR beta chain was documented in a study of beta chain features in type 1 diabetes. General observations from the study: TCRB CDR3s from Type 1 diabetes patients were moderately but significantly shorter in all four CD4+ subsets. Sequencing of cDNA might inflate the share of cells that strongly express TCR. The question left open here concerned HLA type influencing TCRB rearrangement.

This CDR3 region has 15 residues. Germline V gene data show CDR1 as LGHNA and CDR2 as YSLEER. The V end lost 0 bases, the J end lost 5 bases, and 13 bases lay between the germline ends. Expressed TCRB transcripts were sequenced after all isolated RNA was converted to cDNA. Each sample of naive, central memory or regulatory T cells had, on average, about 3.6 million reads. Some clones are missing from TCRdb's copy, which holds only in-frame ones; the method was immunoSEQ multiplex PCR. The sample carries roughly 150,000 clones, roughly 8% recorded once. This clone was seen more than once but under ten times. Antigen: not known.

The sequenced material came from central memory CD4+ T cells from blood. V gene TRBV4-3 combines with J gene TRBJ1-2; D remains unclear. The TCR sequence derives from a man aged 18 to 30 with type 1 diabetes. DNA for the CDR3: TGCGCCAGCAGCCAAGATTCCAAGAATACTTATGGCTACACCTTC. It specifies CASSQDSKNTYGYTF.